The 21 T cell receptor beta chains listed next were all sequenced from one sample in a study of cytomegalovirus exposure and HLA in healthy donors. Amplification used 60 Vbeta primers and 13 Jbeta primers. Sequencing used immunoSEQ multiplex PCR; TCRdb keeps in-frame clones, though not all of them. The data contain 170,000 or so clones, about 82% of them singletons. Sequencing used PBMCs. The origin of the receptors is a woman aged 50 to 60 in good health and CMV-seropositive.

This clone appeared once. The chain employs TRBV5-1 and TRBJ1-1, with TRBD1 matching over 8 bases. The CDR3 loop spans 18 amino acids. The germline gives CDR1 SGHRS, CDR2 YFSETQ. V shed 1 base, J shed 1 base, and the junction held 12 bases outside the gene matches. CDR3 loop: CASSLNSRQGARNTEAFF. The CDR3, as DNA: TGCGCCAGCAGCTTGAATTCGAGGCAGGGGGCAAGGAACACTGAAGCTTTCTTT.

The chain is built from TRBV28 and TRBJ1-2; 7 bases are shared with TRBD1. In germline, CDR1 is MDHEN, CDR2 SYDVKM. This CDR3 is built from 12 residues. With V trimmed by 5 bases and J by 8 bases, 5 bases remained unmatched. The CDR3 loop is CASSEQGVGYTF. In nucleotides, the CDR3 is TGTGCCAGCAGTGAGCAGGGGGTAGGCTACACCTTC.

This sequence joins TRBV28 and TRBJ1-2; maybe TRBD1 (6 bases). Germline CDR1 is MDHEN and CDR2 is SYDVKM. The V and J ends lost 3 bases and 4 bases respectively, with 30 bases between them. This CDR3 spans 20 amino acids. CDR3 in DNA: TGTGCCAGCAGTTTCGGGGGGCGGGGGGGAGCTCAGAGATTAGGCTATGGCTACACCTTC. This translates into CASSFGGRGGAQRLGYGYTF.

This clone was seen only once. This chain joins TRBV7-2 and TRBJ1-3; D remains ambiguous. V was trimmed by 5 bases and J by 0 bases, leaving 11 bases between them. Germline V CDR1 and CDR2: SGHTA, FQGNSA. This CDR3 region has 15 residues. The CDR3 bases are TGTGCCAGCAGCCAACGCGGGCCCTCTGGAAACACCATATATTTT. This encodes CASSQRGPSGNTIYF.

With regard to this clone: The sample has other DNA sequences that encode this CDR3 too. This rearrangement joins TRBV28 to TRBJ2-7, with 11 bases aligning to TRBD1. This CDR3 region has 15 residues. Germline V gives CDR1 MDHEN, CDR2 SYDVKM. The junction had 4 bases not matched to a gene; V was cut back by 2 bases and J by 4 bases. DNA of the CDR3: TGTGCCAGCAGTTTAATCGGACAGGGGGCTTACGAGCAGTACTTC. This codes for CASSLIGQGAYEQYF.

A note on this clone: Other DNA sequences within the sample encode an identical CDR3. The chain combines TRBV15 with TRBJ2-5; 12 bases map to TRBD2. After removal of 0 bases from V and 5 bases from J, the junction contained 4 bases not matched to a gene. The germline V gene encodes CDR1 LNHNV and CDR2 YYDKDF (reference sequence). This CDR3 spans 16 amino acids. As DNA, the CDR3 is TGTGCCACCAGCAGAGATCTAGCGGGAGGGCGGGAGACCCAGTACTTC. It specifies CATSRDLAGGRETQYF.

The chain has TRBV28 and TRBJ1-5, with no clear D. This CDR3 comprises 15 residues. V lost 11 bases and J lost 2, with 19 bases in between. CDR1 and CDR2 (germline): MDHEN, SYDVKM. Here the CDR3 reads CAAGESFLGNQPQHF. The CDR3 DNA reads as TGTGCCGCCGGAGAATCGTTCCTGGGCAATCAGCCCCAGCATTTT.

The chain employs TRBV9 and TRBJ2-3; 11 bases match TRBD2. Germline trimming cut 4 bases from V and 5 bases from J; bases unmatched to any gene: 6. This CDR3 is built from 15 residues. Germline assignment: CDR1 SGDLS and CDR2 YYNGEE. The CDR3 spells CASSFSGGAEDTQYF. As DNA, the CDR3 is TGTGCCAGCAGCTTTAGCGGGGGGGCCGAAGATACGCAGTATTTT.

This clone has only one observation. Relative to the germline gene, one junction end is altered; a read error may explain this. V usage is TRBV7-2 and J usage is TRBJ1-2; D is unresolved. CDR3 size: 12 residues. The germline V gene encodes CDR1 SGHTA and CDR2 FQGNSA. CDR3 sequence: CTSAGNNYGYTF. The CDR3 nucleotides read TGCACTAGTGCAGGAAACAACTATGGCTACACCTTC.

The genes are TRBV6-5 and TRBJ1-4, with D possibly TRBD1 on 6 matching bases. CDR1 is MNHEY, CDR2 SVGAGI, per germline. This CDR3 region has 13 residues. V gave up 9 bases and J gave up 0 bases, with 8 bases separating them. The CDR3 loop reads CAREGATNEKLFF. The CDR3 nucleotides are TGTGCCAGAGAGGGGGCAACTAATGAAAAACTGTTTTTT.

This chain uses TRBV6-6 with TRBJ2-7, with 8 bases fitting TRBD1. This CDR3 is built from 13 residues. Germline lookup yields CDR1 MNHNY and CDR2 SVGAGI (reference sequence). Trimming cost V 10 bases and J 7 bases; bases outside gene matches: 12. The CDR3 protein is CATLPQGAKEQYF. For the CDR3, the DNA is TGTGCCACCCTTCCCCAGGGGGCGAAGGAGCAGTACTTC.

The chain recombines TRBV28 with TRBJ1-2, with D maybe TRBD1 (6 bases). V was cut by 7 bases and J by 3 bases, with 12 bases left in between. The germline CDR1 and CDR2 sequences are MDHEN and SYDVKM. The CDR3 totals 13 residues. The CDR3 region has the DNA TGTGCCAGCACCGATAGGGGGTACTATGGCTACACCTTC. This translates into CASTDRGYYGYTF.

The V call is TRBV5-1, the J call TRBJ1-6, with 8 positions matching TRBD1. V lost 6 bases, J lost 7 bases, and 9 bases stayed unmatched. Looked up from germline, CDR1 is SGHRS and CDR2 is YFSETQ. The length of the CDR3 is 15 residues. The CDR3 DNA is TGCGCCAGCACGCAGCAGGGGGCTCGAAATTCACCCCTCCACTTT. Encoded protein: CASTQQGARNSPLHF.

V usage is TRBV19 and J usage is TRBJ2-2; 12 bases match TRBD2. The V gene end was trimmed by 7 bases and the J gene end by 5 bases; junction bases not matched to a gene: 2. The germline V gene has CDR1 LNHDA and CDR2 SQIVND (reference sequence). The CDR3 runs 14 residues. The CDR3 bases are TGTGCCAGTAATCTAGCGGGGGGGACCGGGGAGCTGTTTTTT. The encoded protein is CASNLAGGTGELFF.

V gene TRBV5-1 combines with J gene TRBJ1-3; the D gene is possibly TRBD1 (5 bases). CDR3 length: 18 residues. V was pared by 4 bases and J by 7 bases, with 27 bases between. Per germline, CDR1 SGHRS and CDR2 YFSETQ. The CDR3 sequence is CASSRRAGQTFSGNTIYF. For the CDR3, the DNA is TGCGCCAGCAGCCGGAGGGCAGGCCAAACGTTTTCAGGGAACACCATATATTTT.

The chain combines TRBV9 with TRBJ1-1; TRBD1 might be the D (5 bases). The germline CDR1 and CDR2 sequences are SGDLS and YYNGEE. CDR3 length: 15 residues. Trimming stripped 4 bases from V and 0 bases from J, with 13 bases between. Written as DNA, the CDR3 is TGTGCCAGCAGCCCCGAGACAGAATTGAACACTGAAGCTTTCTTT. Amino acids: CASSPETELNTEAFF.

Notes on this clone: A read error may produce the germline difference seen at one junction end. This sequence joins TRBV7-9 and TRBJ2-5, with 9 bases aligning to TRBD1. Germline V CDR1 and CDR2: SEHNR, FQNEAQ (reference sequence). The CDR3 has 15 amino acids. The CDR3 DNA reads as TGTTCCAGCAGCCCGGACAGGGGCGGGTTGGAGACCCAGTACTTC. It translates to CSSSPDRGGLETQYF.

The chain carries TRBV19 and TRBJ1-2; 8 positions agree with TRBD1. This CDR3 comprises 13 residues. Unmatched junction bases numbered 3, after V lost 6 bases and J lost 3 bases. Germline V gene lookup returns CDR1 LNHDA and CDR2 SQIVND (reference sequence). The CDR3: CASSPQGDYGYTF. The CDR3 DNA sequence: TGTGCCAGTAGCCCACAGGGGGACTATGGCTACACCTTC. Looking up the rest from reference TRBV19 and TRBJ1-2 gives the full variable domain: DGGITQSPKYLFRKEGQNVTLSCEQNLNHDAMYWYRQDPGQGLRLIYYSQIVNDFQKGDIAEGYSVSREKKESFPLTVTSAQKNPTAFYLCASSPQGDYGYTFGSGTRLTVV.

The chain is built from TRBV9 and TRBJ1-2, with 8 positions matching TRBD1. V lost 3 bases to trimming and J lost 6 bases; unmatched junction nucleotides: 7. Germline CDR1 reads SGDLS; CDR2 reads YYNGEE. The CDR3 length is 14 residues. CDR3 DNA: TGTGCCAGCAGCGCCCACGCGACAGGGGATGGCTACACCTTC. This translates into CASSAHATGDGYTF.

CDR3 DNA: TGTGCCACCAGCGAAACGGCGGGGGTCACAGATACGCAGTATTTT. Amino acids: CATSETAGVTDTQYF. The chain has TRBV15 and TRBJ2-3; TRBD2 matches at 7 bases. From germline, CDR1 is LNHNV and CDR2 YYDKDF (reference sequence). V lost 5 bases and J lost 2; bases outside the gene matches: 7. This CDR3 is 15 amino acids long.

The chain has TRBV28 and TRBJ1-3; D is unresolved. This CDR3 region has 13 residues. Per germline, CDR1 MDHEN and CDR2 SYDVKM. The germline V and J ends were trimmed by 8 bases and 1 base, with 9 bases remaining between them. The CDR3 is CASGGVSGNTIYF. The CDR3 DNA is TGTGCCAGCGGTGGAGTGTCTGGAAACACCATATATTTT.